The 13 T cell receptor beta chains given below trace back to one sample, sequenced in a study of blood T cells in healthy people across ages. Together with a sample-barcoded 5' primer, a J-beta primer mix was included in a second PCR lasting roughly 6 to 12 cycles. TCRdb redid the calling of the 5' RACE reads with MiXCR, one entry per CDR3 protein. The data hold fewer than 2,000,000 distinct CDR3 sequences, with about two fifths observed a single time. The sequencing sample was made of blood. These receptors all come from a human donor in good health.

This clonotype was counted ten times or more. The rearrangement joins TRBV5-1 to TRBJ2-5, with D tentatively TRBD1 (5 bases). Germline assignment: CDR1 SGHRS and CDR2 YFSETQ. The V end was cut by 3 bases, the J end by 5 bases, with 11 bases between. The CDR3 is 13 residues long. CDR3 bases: TGCGCCAGCAGCTGGGGTTCAGGGGAGACCCAGTACTTC. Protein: CASSWGSGETQYF. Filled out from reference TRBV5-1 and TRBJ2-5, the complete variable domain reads KAGVTQTPRYLIKTRGQQVTLSCSPISGHRSVSWYQQTPGQGLQFLFEYFSETQRNKGNFPGRFSGRQFSNSRSEMNVSTLELGDSALYLCASSWGSGETQYFGPGTRLLVL.

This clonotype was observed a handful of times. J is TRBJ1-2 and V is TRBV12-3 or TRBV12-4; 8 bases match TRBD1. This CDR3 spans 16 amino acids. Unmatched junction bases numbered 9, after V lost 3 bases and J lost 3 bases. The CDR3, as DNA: TGTGCCAGCAGTTTTCAGGGCAGGGGGCTGGACTATGGCTACACCTTC. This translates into CASSFQGRGLDYGYTF.

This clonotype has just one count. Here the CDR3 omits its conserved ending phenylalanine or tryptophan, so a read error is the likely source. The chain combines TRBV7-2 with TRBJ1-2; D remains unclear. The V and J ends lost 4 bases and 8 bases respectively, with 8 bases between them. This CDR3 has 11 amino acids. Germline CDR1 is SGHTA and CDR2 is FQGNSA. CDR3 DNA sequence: TGTGCCAGCAGCTCTCCGGGGGGCTACACCATC. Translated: CASSSPGGYTI.

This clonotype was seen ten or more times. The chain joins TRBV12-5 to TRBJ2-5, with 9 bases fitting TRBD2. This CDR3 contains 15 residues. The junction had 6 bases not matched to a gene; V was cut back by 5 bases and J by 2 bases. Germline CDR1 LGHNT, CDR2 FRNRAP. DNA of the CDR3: TGTGCTAGTGGTCCAGGACTAGCGCTACAAGAGACCCAGTACTTC. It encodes CASGPGLALQETQYF.

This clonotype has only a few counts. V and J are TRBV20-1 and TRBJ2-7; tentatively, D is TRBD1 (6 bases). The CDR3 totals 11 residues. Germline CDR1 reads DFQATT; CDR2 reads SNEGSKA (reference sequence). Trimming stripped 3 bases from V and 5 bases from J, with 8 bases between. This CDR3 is CSASKGDEQYF. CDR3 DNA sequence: TGCAGTGCTAGTAAGGGGGACGAGCAGTACTTC.

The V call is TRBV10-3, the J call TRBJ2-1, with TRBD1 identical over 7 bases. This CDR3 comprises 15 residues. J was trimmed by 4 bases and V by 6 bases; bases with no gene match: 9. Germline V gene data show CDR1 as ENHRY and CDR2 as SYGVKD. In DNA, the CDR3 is TGTGCCATCAGCTCAGGGACAGTATCGTACAATGAGCAGTTCTTC. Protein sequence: CAISSGTVSYNEQFF.

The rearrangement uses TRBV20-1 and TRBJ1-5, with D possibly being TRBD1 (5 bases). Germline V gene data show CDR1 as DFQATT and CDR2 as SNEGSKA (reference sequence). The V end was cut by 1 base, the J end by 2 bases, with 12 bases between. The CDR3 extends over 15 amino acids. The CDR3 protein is CSARGGGGGNQPQHF. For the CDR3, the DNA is TGCAGTGCTAGAGGGGGGGGAGGGGGCAATCAGCCCCAGCATTTT.

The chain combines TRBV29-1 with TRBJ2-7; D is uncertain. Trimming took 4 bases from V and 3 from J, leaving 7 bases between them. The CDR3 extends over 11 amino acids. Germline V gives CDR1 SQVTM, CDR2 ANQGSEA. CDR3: CSVVDVYEQYF. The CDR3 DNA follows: TGCAGCGTTGTAGACGTCTACGAGCAGTACTTC.

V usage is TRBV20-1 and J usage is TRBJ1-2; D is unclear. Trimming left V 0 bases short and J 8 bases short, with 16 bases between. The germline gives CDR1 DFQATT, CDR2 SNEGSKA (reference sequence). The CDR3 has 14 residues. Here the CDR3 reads CSARDPGRSGGYTF. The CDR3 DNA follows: TGCAGTGCTAGAGATCCCGGCAGGAGTGGAGGCTACACCTTC.

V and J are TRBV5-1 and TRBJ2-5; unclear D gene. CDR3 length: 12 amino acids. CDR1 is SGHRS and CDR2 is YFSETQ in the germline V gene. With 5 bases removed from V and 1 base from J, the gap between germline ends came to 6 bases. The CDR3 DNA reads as TGCGCCAGCAGGAGCAGCCAAGAGACCCAGTACTTC. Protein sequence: CASRSSQETQYF.

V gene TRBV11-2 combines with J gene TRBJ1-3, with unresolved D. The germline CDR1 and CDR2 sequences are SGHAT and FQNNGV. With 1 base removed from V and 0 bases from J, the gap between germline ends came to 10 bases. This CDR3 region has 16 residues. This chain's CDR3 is CASSLVGTSSGNTIYF. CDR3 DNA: TGTGCCAGCAGCTTAGTGGGCACCAGCTCTGGAAACACCATATATTTT.

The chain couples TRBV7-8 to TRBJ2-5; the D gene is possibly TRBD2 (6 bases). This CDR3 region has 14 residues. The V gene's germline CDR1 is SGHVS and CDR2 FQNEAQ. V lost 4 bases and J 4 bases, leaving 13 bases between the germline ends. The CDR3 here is CASSSGTWRETQYF. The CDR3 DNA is TGTGCCAGCAGCTCTGGGACTTGGCGAGAGACCCAGTACTTC.

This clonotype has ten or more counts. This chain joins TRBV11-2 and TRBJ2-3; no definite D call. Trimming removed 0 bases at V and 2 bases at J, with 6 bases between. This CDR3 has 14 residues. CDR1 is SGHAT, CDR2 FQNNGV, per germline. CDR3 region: CASSLELITDTQYF. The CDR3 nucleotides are TGTGCCAGCAGCTTAGAATTGATCACAGATACGCAGTATTTT.